This T cell receptor (beta chain) is drawn from a study of T cell responses to AZD1222 COVID-19 vaccine. As regards this clone: Its matching antigen is unknown.

Germline CDR1 SGHTA, CDR2 FQGNSA. Trimming stripped 2 bases from V and 6 bases from J, with 14 bases between. There are 16 residues in the CDR3. Generated by immunoSEQ multiplex PCR, the TCRdb table keeps only in-frame clones and is missing some. The sample consists of some 80,000 clones, about 83% of them appearing once. Study findings and constraints: The donor cohort was predominantly white British with a female majority, and clonal diversity may have been underestimated. The repertoires were collected only after the peak T cell response. Nearly half of spike-specific TCRs reportedly go after variant regions that carry no mutations.

The clonotype was recovered from an adult who received the MenACWY meningococcal vaccine as a control. The chain uses TRBV7-2 and TRBJ1-6; D perhaps matches TRBD1 (6 bases). Sequencing used peripheral blood, obtained 28 days after the second dose of the MenACWY control vaccine. CDR3 nucleotide sequence: TGTGCCAGCAGCTTATATCGGGACACCGTTAATTCACCCCTCCACTTT. Amino acids: CASSLYRDTVNSPLHF.